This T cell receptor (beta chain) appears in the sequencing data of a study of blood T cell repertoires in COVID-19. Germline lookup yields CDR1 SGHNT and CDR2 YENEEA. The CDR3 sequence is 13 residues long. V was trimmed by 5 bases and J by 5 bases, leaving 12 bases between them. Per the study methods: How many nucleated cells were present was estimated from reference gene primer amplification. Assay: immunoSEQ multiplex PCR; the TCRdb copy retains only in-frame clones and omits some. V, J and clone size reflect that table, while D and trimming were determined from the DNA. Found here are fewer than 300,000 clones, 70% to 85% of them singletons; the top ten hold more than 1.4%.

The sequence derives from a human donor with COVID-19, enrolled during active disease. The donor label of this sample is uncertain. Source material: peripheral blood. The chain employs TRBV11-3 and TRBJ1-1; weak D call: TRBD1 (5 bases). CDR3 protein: CASSPGGRTEAFF. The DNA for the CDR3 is TGTGCCAGCAGCCCGGGGGGGAGAACTGAAGCTTTCTTT.